This passage covers 2 T cell receptor beta chains from one sample sequenced in a study of T cells after yellow fever vaccination. TCRdb independently ran MiXCR on the 5' RACE reads; one entry per CDR3 protein. The top ten clones hold over 12% of a sample with about 360,000 distinct CDR3 sequences, more than 5.5% of them seen once. Sequenced here: PBMCs, sampled 5 days after the yellow fever booster vaccination. The origin of the receptors is a man aged 30 to 45 who received the YFV17D yellow fever vaccine.

This clonotype was counted ten times or more. This sequence joins TRBV20-1 and TRBJ1-5; D is perhaps TRBD1 (5 bases). Germline V gene sequence: CDR1 DFQATT, CDR2 SNEGSKA (reference sequence). Deletions cut 4 bases from V and 5 bases from J, with 12 bases between. The CDR3 is 13 residues long. The CDR3 region is CSAKGQLDQPQHF. The DNA for the CDR3 is TGCAGTGCTAAAGGACAACTCGATCAGCCCCAGCATTTT.

This clonotype turned up a few times. The rearrangement links TRBV3-1 to TRBJ2-1; D possibly corresponds to TRBD1 (6 bases). Germline V gene lookup returns CDR1 LGHDT and CDR2 YNNKEL (reference sequence). Trimming removed 1 base from V and 8 bases from J, with 15 bases in between. There are 15 residues in the CDR3. The CDR3 region has the DNA TGTGCCAGCAGCCAAGGGAGGACAGCAGGGTATGAGCAGTTCTTC. This codes for CASSQGRTAGYEQFF.